This T cell receptor (beta chain) is from a study of memory CD4+ T cells and cytomegalovirus serostatus. Whole-study context: Healthy Belgian adult donors included several CMV-positive and 24 CMV-negative people. General study results and limits: Repertoires predicted CMV serostatus with median bootstrapped AUC of around 0.95.

The CDR3 sequence is 16 residues long. The germline CDR1 and CDR2 sequences are SQVTM and ANQGSEA. Trimming at V came to 3 bases and at J to 0 bases, leaving 5 bases not matched to a gene. This clone was observed a handful of times. Its antigen is not identified. In the original processing: After removing out-of-frame reads, over 2 million distinct TCRbeta sequences remained. Produced via immunoSEQ multiplex PCR; TCRdb's table is partial and in-frame only. V and J calls plus clone size are reproduced from that table; the DNA served to infer D and trimming. The data show some 53,000 clones, with 60% to 80% seen just once and roughly 0.84% held by the top ten. The sort gate was single viable CD3+CD4+CD8-CD45RO+ cells for memory CD4+ T cells.

The sequenced material came from memory CD4+ T cells from blood. This TCR was sampled from an adult in good health and CMV-seronegative. The rearrangement uses TRBV29-1 and TRBJ2-4; 10 nucleotides align to TRBD1. CDR3 in amino acids: CSVEVGTGVAKNIQYF. CDR3 nucleotides: TGCAGCGTTGAGGTCGGGACAGGGGTAGCCAAAAACATTCAGTACTTC.